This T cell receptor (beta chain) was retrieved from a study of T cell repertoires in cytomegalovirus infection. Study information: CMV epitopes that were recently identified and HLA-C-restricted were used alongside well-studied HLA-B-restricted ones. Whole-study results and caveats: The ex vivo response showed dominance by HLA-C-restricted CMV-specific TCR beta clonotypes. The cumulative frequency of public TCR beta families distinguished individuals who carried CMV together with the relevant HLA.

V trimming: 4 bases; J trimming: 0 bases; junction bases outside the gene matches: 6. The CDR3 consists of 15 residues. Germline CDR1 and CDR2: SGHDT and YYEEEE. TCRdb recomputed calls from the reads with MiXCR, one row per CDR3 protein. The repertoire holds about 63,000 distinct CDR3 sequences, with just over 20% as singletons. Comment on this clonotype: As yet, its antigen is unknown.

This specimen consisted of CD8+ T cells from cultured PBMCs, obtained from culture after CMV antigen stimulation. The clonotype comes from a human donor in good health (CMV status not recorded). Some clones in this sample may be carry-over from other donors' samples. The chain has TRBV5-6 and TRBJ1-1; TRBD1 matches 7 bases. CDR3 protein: CASSGQASMNTEAFF. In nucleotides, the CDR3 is TGTGCCAGCAGCGGACAGGCCAGCATGAACACTGAAGCTTTCTTT.